This TCR beta chain was observed in a study of blood T cell repertoires in COVID-19. This CDR3 comprises 14 residues. Germline V gene lookup returns CDR1 LNHNV and CDR2 YYDKDF (reference sequence). V gave up 0 bases and J gave up 4 bases, with 7 bases separating them. Repertoires were generated with immunoSEQ multiplex PCR, while TCRdb's copy carries only in-frame clones and drops some. Among about 50,000 clones, about nine tenths were seen once, and the ten largest hold around 15%. This clone was seen only once. The V call is TRBV15, the J call TRBJ2-1; perhaps TRBD2 as D (5 bases). The sequence was obtained from a human donor in a cohort sampled during active COVID-19. The sample consisted of peripheral blood. CDR3: CATSRDQRYNEQFF. The CDR3 nucleotides are TGTGCCACCAGCAGAGATCAGCGGTACAATGAGCAGTTCTTC.